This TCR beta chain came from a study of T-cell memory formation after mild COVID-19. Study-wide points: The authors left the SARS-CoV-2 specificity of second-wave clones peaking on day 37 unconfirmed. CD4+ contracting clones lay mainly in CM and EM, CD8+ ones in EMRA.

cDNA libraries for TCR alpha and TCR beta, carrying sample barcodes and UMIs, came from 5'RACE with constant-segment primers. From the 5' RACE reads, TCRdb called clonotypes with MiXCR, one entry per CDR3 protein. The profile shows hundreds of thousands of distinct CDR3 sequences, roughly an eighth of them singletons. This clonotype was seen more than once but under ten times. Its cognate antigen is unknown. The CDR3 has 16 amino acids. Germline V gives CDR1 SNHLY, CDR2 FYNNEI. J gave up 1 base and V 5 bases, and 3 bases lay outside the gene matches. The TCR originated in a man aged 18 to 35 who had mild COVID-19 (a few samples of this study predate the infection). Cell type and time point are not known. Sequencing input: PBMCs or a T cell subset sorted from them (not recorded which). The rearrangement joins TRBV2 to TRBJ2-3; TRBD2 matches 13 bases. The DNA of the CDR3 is TGTGCCAGCAGTACTAGCGGGGGGGCCGGCACAGATACGCAGTATTTT. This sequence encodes CASSTSGGAGTDTQYF.